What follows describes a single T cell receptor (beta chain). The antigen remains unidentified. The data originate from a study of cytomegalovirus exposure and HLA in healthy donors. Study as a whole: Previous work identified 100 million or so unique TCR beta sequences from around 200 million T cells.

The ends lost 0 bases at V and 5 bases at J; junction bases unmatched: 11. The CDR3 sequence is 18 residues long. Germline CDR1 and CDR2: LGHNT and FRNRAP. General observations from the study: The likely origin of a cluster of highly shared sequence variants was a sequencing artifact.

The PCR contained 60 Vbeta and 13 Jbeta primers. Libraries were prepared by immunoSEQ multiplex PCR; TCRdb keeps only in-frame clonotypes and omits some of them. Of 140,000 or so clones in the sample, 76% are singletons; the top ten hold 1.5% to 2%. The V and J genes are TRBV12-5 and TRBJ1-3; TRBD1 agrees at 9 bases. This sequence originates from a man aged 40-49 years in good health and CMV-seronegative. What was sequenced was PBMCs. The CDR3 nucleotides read TGTGCTAGTGGTTTGGTACCTCGAGGACAGGGGAGAAGAAACACCATATATTTT. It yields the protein CASGLVPRGQGRRNTIYF.